The following is a T cell receptor beta chain sequence with its context. No antigen is known for it. No quality values exist for individual bases; no much larger clone is one base distant. V lost 2 bases and J lost 6 bases, and the count of bases not matched to a germline gene is 6. CDR1 and CDR2 are drawn from the germline V gene: MNHEY, SVGEGT. The cysteine opens and the phenylalanine closes a CDR3 of 16 amino acids. Only the CDR3 DNA is retained, 48 bases long and in frame from the first base. Reading the label with the study, this specimen's time point is: baseline before first vaccination. The vaccinee samples were drawn from two UK trials, COV001 and COV002, one of which was a single-blind randomized controlled phase 2/3 trial testing AZD1222 (ChAdOx1 nCoV-19) in healthy adults. Trial participant PBMC samples were collected at day 0 and day 28 after the second dose for TCRbeta chain sequencing.

These data originate in a study of T cell responses to AZD1222 COVID-19 vaccine (dated by TCRdb to the early 2020s). In terms of the full investigation: AZD1222 recipients with second doses at about 4 weeks or about 12 weeks were pooled, because spike-specific TCR depth and breadth did not differ between schedules. TCR sequencing was performed for over 230 trial participants, of whom 200 to 220 were given two doses of AZD1222 and approximately 26 were given two doses of MenACWY control vaccine. Trial participants were enrolled into age subgroups of 18-55, 56-69 and 70-plus years, which contained about 150, 27 and 61 TCR-sequenced participants, respectively. Results and caveats for the whole study, not just this receptor: Reportedly, almost half of the unique spike-specific TCRs recognized epitopes lying outside the regions that are mutated in the B.1.351 and B.1.1.7 variants. Because no day 14 peak-response samples were available, repertoires were characterized only after the peak T cell response. The 56-69-year group was small, and its depth increase did not reach significance, likely because of low power. A significant rise in spike-specific TCR breadth and depth was observed after two AZD1222 doses relative to day 0 and relative to MenACWY recipients. Conclusions about previously exposed vaccinees are limited because only six or seven AZD1222 recipients were SARS-CoV-2 seropositive at baseline. Participants were mostly white British, with more females than males. The authors suggested clonal diversity may have been underestimated. The vaccine-associated CD4 TCRs covered the entire spike protein, and the dominant responses fell in regions 160-218 and 743-854.

The CDR3 regions of human TCRbeta chains were analyzed by immunosequencing. The authors' analysis ran thus. Repertoire TCRs were checked for matches against a reference library of SARS-CoV-2-specific TCRs that had been generated using the MIRA antigen-specificity platform. Breadth was defined as the fraction of unique TCRs that were SARS-CoV-2-associated. Depth was defined as the fraction of total T cells that were SARS-CoV-2-associated. Using the MIRA data, every spike-specific TCR was mapped to the spike region that the TCR reacted to and assigned to either a CD4 or a CD8 class. Log10-transformed breadth and depth values were compared by one-way ANOVA with Sidak's multiple comparisons tests. TCRdb obtained this table from immuneACCESS and retained in-frame rearrangements with V and J assigned. These tables miss some clones; where compared with another copy, unresolved V genes account for less than half of the shortfall, and the remainder is unexplained. That table is the source of V, J and clone size, and D and trimming were worked out from the DNA. The sample table contains some 180,000 clones; only one count was recorded for approximately 92% of them. The leading ten clones occupy 1% to 1.5% of the sample.

The rearranged segments are TRBV6-2 or TRBV6-3 and TRBJ2-1, with 11 bases in between that match TRBD2. The sequencing here drew on peripheral blood, taken on day 0 of AZD1222 vaccination. The TCR sequence derives from an adult in good health. The DNA reads as follows: TGTGCCAGCAGTTACCTCGGCCTAGCGGGGGGCAATGAGCAGTTCTTC. This gives the protein CASSYLGLAGGNEQFF.